The rows below give T cell receptor beta chains drawn from one sample of a study of T cell changes during pregnancy in multiple sclerosis. TCRdb's table, derived via immunoSEQ multiplex PCR, lists solely in-frame clones and lacks some. This table holds approximately 99,000 clones, roughly 92% found once. The sample consisted of peripheral blood, taken after pregnancy. The source is a female donor with multiple sclerosis, enrolled in a pregnancy study. CDR3s include the opening cysteine and the closing phenylalanine or tryptophan. A D gene is named only where the DNA matches it firmly.

j_gene: TRBJ1-2
len: 15
v_gene: TRBV5-1
d_gene: -
CDR3aa: CASSLGAGRAYGYTF
CDR3nt: TGCGCCAGCAGCTTGGGAGCGGGCAGGGCCTATGGCTACACCTTC

j_gene: TRBJ2-5
len: 11
v_gene: TRBV5-6
d_gene: -
CDR3aa: CASSGGPTQYF
CDR3nt: TGTGCCAGCAGCGGGGGCCCGACCCAGTACTTC

j_gene: TRBJ2-7
len: 14
v_gene: TRBV9
d_gene: -
CDR3aa: CASSPPGSGREQYF
CDR3nt: TGTGCCAGCAGCCCCCCCGGCAGCGGGCGGGAGCAGTACTTC

j_gene: TRBJ2-1
len: 16
v_gene: TRBV5-1
d_gene: TRBD2
CDR3aa: CASSWGGLADFNEQFF
CDR3nt: TGCGCCAGCAGCTGGGGTGGGCTAGCGGACTTCAATGAGCAGTTCTTC

j_gene: TRBJ2-1
len: 16
v_gene: TRBV4-2
d_gene: TRBD2
CDR3aa: CASSHERGSSYNEQFF
CDR3nt: TGTGCCAGCAGCCATGAGCGGGGTAGCTCCTACAATGAGCAGTTCTTC

j_gene: TRBJ2-7
len: 14
v_gene: TRBV9
d_gene: TRBD1
CDR3aa: CASSAGTGAPKQYF
CDR3nt: TGTGCCAGCAGCGCTGGGACAGGGGCCCCGAAGCAGTACTTC

j_gene: TRBJ2-7
len: 14
v_gene: TRBV6-1
d_gene: TRBD1
CDR3aa: CASSERTGQGEQYF
CDR3nt: TGTGCCAGCAGTGAACGGACAGGGCAGGGCGAGCAGTACTTC

j_gene: TRBJ1-1
len: 15
v_gene: TRBV2
d_gene: -
CDR3aa: CASRAEGWANTEAFF
CDR3nt: TGTGCCAGCAGGGCGGAGGGGTGGGCGAACACTGAAGCTTTCTTT

j_gene: TRBJ2-1
len: 13
v_gene: TRBV5-4
d_gene: -
CDR3aa: CASSRTAYNEQFF
CDR3nt: TGTGCCAGCAGCCGGACAGCCTACAATGAGCAGTTCTTC

j_gene: TRBJ1-5
len: 14
v_gene: TRBV7-2
d_gene: TRBD1
CDR3aa: CASSGTGWNQPQHF
CDR3nt: TGTGCCAGCAGCGGGACAGGGTGGAATCAGCCCCAGCATTTT

j_gene: TRBJ2-5
len: 15
v_gene: TRBV13
d_gene: TRBD1
CDR3aa: CASSLGETGSETQYF
CDR3nt: TGTGCCAGCAGCTTAGGGGAGACAGGGAGCGAGACCCAGTACTTC

j_gene: TRBJ1-6
len: 14
v_gene: TRBV13
d_gene: TRBD1
CDR3aa: CASRPGDRASPLHF
CDR3nt: TGTGCCAGCAGACCCGGGGACAGGGCTTCACCCCTCCACTTT

j_gene: TRBJ1-2
len: 16
v_gene: TRBV13
d_gene: -
CDR3aa: CASSPPTPGNRDGYTF
CDR3nt: TGTGCCAGCAGCCCGCCTACCCCAGGGAATAGGGATGGCTACACCTTC

j_gene: TRBJ2-2
len: 18
v_gene: TRBV7-8
d_gene: TRBD1
CDR3aa: CASSFPAGTGLNTGELFF
CDR3nt: TGTGCCAGCAGCTTCCCTGCCGGGACAGGGTTAAACACCGGGGAGCTGTTTTTT

j_gene: TRBJ2-3
len: 16
v_gene: TRBV5-6
d_gene: TRBD1
CDR3aa: CASSLESGTGTDTQYF
CDR3nt: TGTGCCAGCAGCTTGGAGTCCGGGACAGGTACAGATACGCAGTATTTT

j_gene: TRBJ2-5
len: 13
v_gene: TRBV7-9
d_gene: -
CDR3aa: CASSAYPEETQYF
CDR3nt: TGTGCCAGCAGCGCTTATCCGGAAGAGACCCAGTACTTC

j_gene: TRBJ1-2
len: 16
v_gene: TRBV7-9
d_gene: -
CDR3aa: CASSLGPGPANYGYTF
CDR3nt: TGTGCCAGCAGCTTAGGTCCAGGGCCAGCTAACTATGGCTACACCTTC

j_gene: TRBJ2-1
len: 14
v_gene: TRBV28
d_gene: TRBD2
CDR3aa: CASGDPGLVDEQFF
CDR3nt: TGTGCCAGCGGCGACCCGGGACTAGTTGATGAGCAGTTCTTC

j_gene: TRBJ2-1
len: 16
v_gene: TRBV6-5
d_gene: TRBD2
CDR3aa: CASSYLAGSSYNEQFF
CDR3nt: TGTGCCAGCAGTTACCTAGCGGGAAGCTCCTACAATGAGCAGTTCTTC

j_gene: TRBJ1-5
len: 13
v_gene: TRBV10-1
d_gene: -
CDR3aa: CASSTGTHQPQHF
CDR3nt: TGCGCCAGCAGTACAGGGACCCATCAGCCCCAGCATTTT